The T cell receptor (beta chain) under discussion was sequenced for a study of OX40 agonist ivuxolimab in advanced cancers. Points from the study as a whole: At doses 0.1 to 3.0 mg/kg, CD4+ and CD8+ clones expanded. CD4+ T cells averaged fewer expanded clones than CD8+ T cells.

Researchers took blood at baseline, on cycle 4 day 1, and on cycle 7 day 1. A remark on this clone: The antigen is not known.

Method: immunoSEQ multiplex PCR; TCRdb's copy keeps in-frame clones and lacks some. The table records approximately 12,000 clones, roughly 80% of them present only once. The CDR3 length is 14 residues. The trim removed 5 bases at V and 2 bases at J, leaving 6 bases unmatched. From germline, CDR1 is SEHNR and CDR2 FQNEAQ (reference sequence). Material: CD4+ or CD8+ T cells sorted from blood, obtained in a trial of the OX40 agonist ivuxolimab. The source is an adult with an advanced solid tumor such as melanoma, head and neck, liver or kidney cancer. The V gene is TRBV7-9, the J gene TRBJ2-7; 7 positions agree with TRBD2. CDR3 DNA sequence: TGTGCCAGCAGCGGAACGGGACTACCCTACGAGCAGTACTTC. It encodes CASSGTGLPYEQYF.